This is a list of T cell receptor beta chains from one sample in a study of blood T cells in healthy people across ages. Using its own MiXCR run on the 5' RACE reads, TCRdb lists one record per CDR3 protein. The sample holds roughly 700,000 distinct CDR3 sequences, more than 40% seen once. Sequenced input: blood. These receptors were taken from a woman aged 60 to 75 in good health. CDR3s include the opening cysteine and the closing phenylalanine or tryptophan. The D gene is left open where the match is weak. Part of the rows lack a size; the others show once, few, many or a class for expanded clones.

V gene	J gene	D gene	clone size	CDR3 DNA	CDR3 protein
TRBV24-1	TRBJ2-3	TRBD1	.	TGTGCCACCAGTGATTCCTCTTCATTCAGACAGGGGGGAACAGATACGCAGTATTTT	CATSDSSSFRQGGTDTQYF
TRBV5-4	TRBJ2-5	TRBD1	.	TGTGCCAGCAGGAGACAGGGGGCAGAGACCCAGTACTTC	CASRRQGAETQYF
TRBV20-1	TRBJ2-3	.	.	TGCAGTGCTCGAAGTGGGGGCGGAAGCACAGATACGCAGTATTTT	CSARSGGGSTDTQYF
TRBV7-2	TRBJ2-7	.	.	TGTGCCAGCAGATATGCCACGAGCTCCTACGAGCAGTACTTC	CASRYATSSYEQYF
TRBV2	TRBJ2-2	TRBD2	.	TGTGCCAGCAGTGAGGGAGGACTAGCGGGAGGGGCCGGGGAGCTGTTTTTT	CASSEGGLAGGAGELFF
TRBV3-1	TRBJ2-2	TRBD2	.	TGTGCCAGCAGCCAAGATCAGGCGAGCGGGAGGAACACCGGGGAGCTGTTTTTT	CASSQDQASGRNTGELFF
TRBV12-3/TRBV12-4	TRBJ2-3	TRBD2	.	TGTGCCAGCAGTTTCCGGGGGGATGCGCAGTATTTT	CASSFRGDAQYF
TRBV12-3/TRBV12-4	TRBJ2-3	.	.	TGTGCCAGCAAATGGGGGGCTAGCACAGATACGCAGTATTTT	CASKWGASTDTQYF
TRBV27	TRBJ2-7	TRBD2	.	TGTGCCAGCAGGAAGAGCGCGGGAGGGTCCTACGGGCAGTACTTC	CASRKSAGGSYGQYF
TRBV7-6	TRBJ2-7	.	.	TGTGCCAGCAGCTTAAAACAGGCCTACGAGCAGTACTTC	CASSLKQAYEQYF
TRBV20-1	TRBJ2-3	.	few	TGCAGTGCTAGCAAAGACGGGGTCACAGATACGCAGTATTTT	CSASKDGVTDTQYF
TRBV7-3	TRBJ2-7	TRBD1	many	TGTGCCAGCAGCCCGACAGGGGCCGACGAGCAGTACTTC	CASSPTGADEQYF
TRBV28	TRBJ2-4	TRBD1	.	TGTGCCAGCAGTTTCTGGGACAGGGAACTAGCCAAAAACATTCAGTACTTC	CASSFWDRELAKNIQYF
TRBV20-1	TRBJ2-1	TRBD2	few	TGCAATCCTAGCGGGAGCTCCTACAATGAGCAGTTCTTC	CNPSGSSYNEQFF
TRBV20-1	TRBJ1-2	TRBD1	.	TGCAGTGCTATCAGGGGGCCGGGGTATGGCTACACCTTC	CSAIRGPGYGYTF
TRBV7-6	TRBJ2-5	TRBD1	.	TGTGTCAGCAGCCTAGGGACAGCCCAAGAGACCCAGTACTTC	CVSSLGTAQETQYF
TRBV5-1	TRBJ2-1	.	.	TGCGCCAGCAGCTTGTGGGGCGTTGGGGGGAACTCCTACAATGAGCAGTTCTTC	CASSLWGVGGNSYNEQFF
TRBV11-3	TRBJ2-1	.	once	TGTGCCAGCAGCCCTTCCGAGGGCCTACACAATGAGCAGTTCTTC	CASSPSEGLHNEQFF
TRBV4-1	TRBJ2-2	.	.	TGCGCCAGCAGCCTTCACGGGGAGCTGTTTTTT	CASSLHGELFF
TRBV20-1	TRBJ2-7	.	few	TGCAGTGCTCCCCATAATCGGCGGGAATACTCCTACGAGCAGTACTTC	CSAPHNRREYSYEQYF
TRBV27	TRBJ2-7	.	.	TGTGCCAGCACCTTATATCCAAGGGTTCCCGCTAGCGAGCAGTACTTC	CASTLYPRVPASEQYF
TRBV12-3/TRBV12-4	TRBJ2-3	TRBD2	few	TGTGCCAGCAGTGATCTGACTAGCGGGAGTAGAACGCAGTATTTT	CASSDLTSGSRTQYF
TRBV12-3/TRBV12-4	TRBJ2-7	TRBD2	many	TGTGCCAGCAGTTGGGGCCCTAGCGGTCCCTACAATGAGCAGTACTTC	CASSWGPSGPYNEQYF
TRBV15	TRBJ1-2	.	.	TGTGCCACCAGCAGAGATCGAGGGTATGGCTACACCTTC	CATSRDRGYGYTF
TRBV12-3/TRBV12-4	TRBJ2-3	TRBD1	few	TGTGCCAGCAGTCAAGAGGGGTTCGGCACAGGGGAATGGGGTACGCAGTATTTT	CASSQEGFGTGEWGTQYF
TRBV10-3	TRBJ1-6	TRBD1	.	TGTGCCATCAGTGAATCAGGGGGGAATTCACCCCTCCACTTT	CAISESGGNSPLHF
TRBV5-1	TRBJ2-7	TRBD2	.	TGCGCCAGCAGCTTGGCTAGCGGGAGGACCTACGAGCAGTACTTC	CASSLASGRTYEQYF
TRBV20-1	TRBJ2-7	TRBD2	few	TGCAGTGCGCATCCGGGACTAGGCTCCTACGAGCAGTACTTC	CSAHPGLGSYEQYF
TRBV10-3	TRBJ2-5	TRBD2	few	TGTGCCATCAGACCGACTAGCGGGGTGGGGACCCAGTACTTC	CAIRPTSGVGTQYF
TRBV6-2/TRBV6-3	TRBJ2-7	.	.	TGTGCCAGCAAGACTTTAGGGGGGAGTAAGTCCTACGAGCAGTACTTC	CASKTLGGSKSYEQYF
TRBV5-1	TRBJ2-1	TRBD1	few	TGCGCCAGCAGCCCCGGACAGGGGTTGAATGAGCAGTTCTTC	CASSPGQGLNEQFF
TRBV6-2/TRBV6-3	TRBJ1-4	.	.	TGTGCCAGCACCGCTCGGGATGCTAATGAAAAACTGTTTTTT	CASTARDANEKLFF
TRBV10-3	TRBJ2-1	TRBD2	.	TGTGCCATCAGCGGACTAGCTAGCTACAATGAGCAGTTCTTC	CAISGLASYNEQFF
TRBV7-9	TRBJ2-4	TRBD1	.	TGTGCCAGCAGCTCCGCCACGGGACAGGGGAAATACATTCAGTACTTC	CASSSATGQGKYIQYF
TRBV4-3	TRBJ2-3	TRBD2	.	TGCGCCAGCAGCCAAGTAAGACTAGCGGGAGTTACGCAGTATTTT	CASSQVRLAGVTQYF
TRBV9	TRBJ2-3	.	.	TGTGCCAGCACCAGGGTGGCCACTAGCACAGATACGCAGTATTTT	CASTRVATSTDTQYF
TRBV20-1	TRBJ2-2	.	.	TGCAGTGCTAGGGGGGTGAGCACCGGGGAGCTGTTTTTT	CSARGVSTGELFF
TRBV6-2/TRBV6-3	TRBJ2-6	.	.	TGTGCCAGCAGTCCTAGAAAAACTGACTCTGGGGCCAACGTCCTGACTTTC	CASSPRKTDSGANVLTF
TRBV6-1	TRBJ2-4	.	.	TGTGCCAGCAGTGATATGACAGTGCTTGGAAACATTCAGTACTTC	CASSDMTVLGNIQYF
TRBV11-1	TRBJ2-7	TRBD2	.	TGTGCCAGCAGCCCCGGGACTAAACGCGAGCAGTACTTC	CASSPGTKREQYF